This entry concerns a single T cell receptor (beta chain). The antigen it binds to is not known. Base qualities are not at hand, and no much larger clone is one base apart. Libraries came from the immunoSEQ multiplex PCR assay. DNA from the cultured, isolated CD4+ T cells was subjected to TCR beta CDR3 sequencing. The study's processing was this. Non-productive TCR sequences were removed and reads were trimmed to the CDR3 region, keeping CDR3s of at least 7 amino acids. The MANAFEST web app was used to identify antigen-specific clonotypes by comparing expansion in peptide wells with expansion in reference cultures. For clones to be considered positive, expansion at FDR<0.05 versus reference and all other wells, an odds ratio above 5, and a frequency above 0.1% in two replicate wells were required. A clonotype was called cross-reactive if it was significantly expanded both in SARS-CoV-2 spike wells and in at least one common cold coronavirus spike condition. CDR3 similarity was assessed by Levenshtein distance with the stringdist R package, and unrooted trees were built with ape in R 3.6.1. TCRdb's version of the immuneACCESS table is confined to in-frame rearrangements and falls short of the full clone set. An unresolved V gene accounts for under half of the shortfall where checked; the remainder is of unknown origin. D and trimming were read from the DNA, whereas the V and J calls and clone size are those reported in that table. This sample gives about 50,000 clones in total; about 76% of them show up just once. The ten largest clones capture around 5% of the sample.

This specimen belongs to a study of vaccination effects on CD4 cells after COVID-19 (dated by TCRdb to 2022 to 2024). For the wider study: In the ViraFEST assay, PBMC were stimulated with viral peptide pools, and TCR sequencing was then used to find antigen-specific CD4+ T cell clonotypes based on their expansion. The Oncomine TCR Beta short-read assay on an Illumina iSeq 100 was used to sequence cultures from other donors in the study. The full study included roughly 11 COVID-19 convalescent patients and a handful of SARS-CoV-2-naive healthy vaccine recipients. Post-vaccine samples across the study were collected a median of 72 days after the second dose, with a range of 14 to 241. In both COVID-19 convalescent patients and infection-naive vaccine recipients, the study compared SARS-CoV-2 spike-specific CD4+ TCR repertoires from before mRNA vaccination with those from after it. Each well held 1.5 million to 2 million PBMC cultured in IMDM containing about 5.4% human AB serum, about 10 IU/ml IL-2 and gentamicin, along with approximately 10 ug/ml peptides. Samples were taken from three convalescent patients early (day +14) and late (day +241, +227, +161 respectively) after vaccination.

After roughly 11 days of culture, CD4+ T cells were isolated with the EasySep CD4+ T cell isolation kit. PCR-confirmed SARS-CoV-2 infection had occurred in convalescent patients between March and December 2020, before the Alpha, Beta and Delta variants emerged in the United States. Participants received two doses of either the BNT162b2 or the mRNA-1273 mRNA SARS-CoV-2 vaccine. On days 3 and 7, half of the culture medium was replaced with fresh IL-2-containing medium. Unless noted otherwise, every peptide stimulation condition was grown in triplicate wells. PBMC were separated from whole blood using Ficoll-Paque Plus gradient centrifugation and were then either cryopreserved at -140C or used fresh. The QIAamp micro DNA kit was used to extract genomic DNA from the cultured CD4+ T cells. Summary of the overall study and its limitations: Only a small number of convalescent patients were included, and no early post-infection timepoints were available, which limited the study. In convalescent patients, the post-vaccine spike-reactive repertoire consisted mainly of new vaccine-induced clones, largely distinct from infection-induced clones. Both infection-induced and vaccine-induced clones contracted markedly at late post-vaccination timepoints, which is consistent with waning T cell responses.

The sample here was CD4+ T cells from PBMCs cultured without peptide, taken after COVID-19 vaccination. The TCR comes from a human donor who had a prior SARS-CoV-2 infection.

The nucleotides are TGCAGCGTTAAAAACCGGGACACCTACAATGAGCAGTTCTTC. It encodes CSVKNRDTYNEQFF. This receptor chain uses TRBV29-1 and TRBJ2-1; TRBD1 might be the D gene, on 6 matching bases. The CDR3 covers 14 residues, taking in both the cysteine and the phenylalanine. Only the CDR3 DNA is retained, 42 bases long and in frame from the first base. CDR1 and CDR2 were assigned from the germline V gene as SQVTM and ANQGSEA. V loses 5 bases, J loses 2 bases, and the germline ends lie 13 bases apart.